Below are 16 T cell receptor beta chains sequenced from a single sample in a study of blood T cell repertoires in COVID-19. The assay was immunoSEQ multiplex PCR, and TCRdb's table has in-frame clones only and misses some. Found here are more than 150,000 clones, around 80% of them singletons; the top ten hold under 0.75%. The sequencing sample was made of peripheral blood. Receptor source: a man aged 60-69 years with acute or convalescent COVID-19.

The chain carries TRBV28 and TRBJ1-5; D is unclear. V lost 11 bases to trimming and J lost 2 bases, with 7 bases between them. The germline V gene encodes CDR1 MDHEN and CDR2 SYDVKM. The CDR3 contains 11 residues. This chain's CDR3 is CAVEGNQPQHF. CDR3 nucleotides: TGTGCCGTAGAGGGCAATCAGCCCCAGCATTTT.

This clone has just one count. This chain's CDR3 is CASSLAAGGRTDTQYF. CDR3 coding DNA: TGCGCCAGCAGCTTGGCGGCGGGGGGTCGCACAGATACGCAGTATTTT. The J gene is TRBJ2-3, the V gene TRBV5-1, with 8 bases lining up with TRBD2. The V gene end was trimmed by 0 bases and the J gene end by 1 base; junction bases not matched to a gene: 4. The CDR3 is made up of 16 amino acids. Germline V gene lookup returns CDR1 SGHRS and CDR2 YFSETQ.

This chain's CDR3 is CASSRSTGGPYEQYF. The CDR3 DNA follows: TGTGCCAGCAGCCGATCCACAGGGGGCCCCTACGAGCAGTACTTC. This sequence joins TRBV3-1 (or the pseudogene TRBV3-2) and TRBJ2-7; the match to TRBD1 covers 9 bases. V dropped 4 bases and J dropped 2; count of bases not matched to a gene: 6. This CDR3 comprises 15 residues. From germline, CDR1 is LGHDT and CDR2 YNNKEL (reference sequence).

This CDR3 reads CASSPTGTPGEEGYTF. In DNA, the CDR3 is TGTGCCAGTAGCCCGACCGGGACACCGGGTGAGGAGGGCTACACCTTC. The chain carries TRBV19 and TRBJ1-2; D perhaps matches TRBD1 (6 bases). From germline, CDR1 is LNHDA and CDR2 SQIVND (reference sequence). The germline V and J ends were trimmed by 6 bases and 8 bases, with 25 bases remaining between them. This CDR3 spans 16 amino acids.

The gene calls are TRBV12-3 or TRBV12-4 and TRBJ2-1; no clear D gene. V was cut by 1 base and J by 9 bases, with 10 bases left in between. The CDR3 has 13 residues. CDR3 sequence (DNA): TGTGCCAGCAGTTTAGGCCTATCCACTGAGCAGTTCTTC. Its protein product is CASSLGLSTEQFF.

V and J are TRBV6-5 and TRBJ2-1; perhaps TRBD1 as D (6 bases). Germline V lookup: CDR1 MNHEY, CDR2 SVGAGI. This CDR3 comprises 15 residues. V lost 2 bases, J lost 0 bases, and 8 bases lay in between. The CDR3 spells CASSYVRGSYNEQFF. For the CDR3, the DNA is TGTGCCAGCAGTTACGTCAGGGGCTCCTACAATGAGCAGTTCTTC.

This chain joins TRBV7-3 and TRBJ2-2; TRBD2 matches at 12 bases. CDR3 size: 16 residues. V gave up 4 bases and J gave up 2 bases; unmatched junction bases: 2. Germline-derived CDR1 and CDR2 are SGHTA and FQGTGA. DNA of the CDR3: TGTGCCAGCAGCTCGACTAGCGGGGGAAACACCGGGGAGCTGTTTTTT. Residues: CASSSTSGGNTGELFF. The full variable domain, with the rest looked up from reference TRBV7-3 and TRBJ2-2, is GAGVSQTPSNKVTEKGKYVELRCDPISGHTALYWYRQSLGQGPEFLIYFQGTGAADDSGLPNDRFFAVRPEGSVSTLKIQRTERGDSAVYLCASSSTSGGNTGELFFGEGSRLTVL.

The table lists this clone with a count of one. This chain links TRBV28 with TRBJ2-1, with TRBD2 matching over 8 bases. The V gene's germline CDR1 is MDHEN and CDR2 SYDVKM. The V and J ends lost 7 bases and 3 bases, in that order; junction bases with no gene match: 11. The CDR3 is 16 amino acids. The CDR3: CASKISGTSIYNEQFF. In DNA form, the CDR3 reads TGTGCCAGCAAGATTTCCGGGACTAGTATCTACAATGAGCAGTTCTTC.

This clone occurred once. The rearrangement joins TRBV2 to TRBJ2-7; possibly TRBD2 for D (5 bases). V was pared by 5 bases and J by 3 bases, with 11 bases between. The germline V gene encodes CDR1 SNHLY and CDR2 FYNNEI. The CDR3 is 13 amino acids. The CDR3 here is CASSSYRGYEQYF. Here the CDR3 DNA reads TGTGCCAGCAGTAGCTACCGGGGCTACGAGCAGTACTTC.

This clone appeared a few times. The chain employs TRBV12-3 or TRBV12-4 and TRBJ1-6; TRBD1 might be the D (5 bases). V lost 9 bases and J 0 bases, leaving 6 bases between the germline ends. The CDR3 runs 13 residues. CDR3 nucleotides: TGTGCCAGTACAGGCTCCTATAATTCACCCCTCCACTTT. This translates into CASTGSYNSPLHF.

This chain links TRBV9 with TRBJ1-6; 8 bases are a match to TRBD1. The CDR3 is 19 residues long. V shed 0 bases and J 1 base; nucleotides not matched to a gene: 9. Germline CDR1 is SGDLS and CDR2 is YYNGEE. The DNA for the CDR3 is TGTGCCAGCAGCGTAGCTTCTGGACAGGGAGGGTCCTATAATTCACCCCTCCACTTT. Translating gives CASSVASGQGGSYNSPLHF.

The rearrangement uses TRBV24-1 and TRBJ1-2, with TRBD1 matching over 7 bases. Trimming at V came to 8 bases and at J to 2 bases, leaving 16 bases not matched to a gene. The V gene's germline CDR1 is KGHDR and CDR2 SFDVKD. CDR3 length: 17 residues. The CDR3 DNA sequence: TGTGCCACCACCGGGGACAGAAACTCAGGAGGCAACTATGGCTACACCTTC. This sequence encodes CATTGDRNSGGNYGYTF.

The CDR3 region is CASSLAGGGTGNTIYF. The CDR3 DNA follows: TGTGCCAGCAGCTTAGCCGGAGGAGGGACCGGAAACACCATATATTTT. The chain is built from TRBV7-2 and TRBJ1-3; TRBD1 might be the D (5 bases). CDR1 is SGHTA and CDR2 is FQGNSA in the germline V gene. This CDR3 has 16 residues. V lost 0 bases to trimming and J lost 4 bases, with 13 bases between them.

The chain employs TRBV7-9 and TRBJ2-7; 8 nucleotides align to TRBD1. This CDR3 spans 14 amino acids. Germline trimming cut 5 bases from V and 4 bases from J; bases unmatched to any gene: 7. Germline V gives CDR1 SEHNR, CDR2 FQNEAQ (reference sequence). The CDR3 reads CASSRQGKGYEQYF. The CDR3 nucleotides are TGTGCCAGCAGCCGACAGGGGAAGGGGTACGAGCAGTACTTC.

CDR3 coding DNA: TGTGCCAGCAGCTTGGACGGTGGGACTTCAGCTTTCTTT. It translates to CASSLDGGTSAFF. V gene TRBV5-5 combines with J gene TRBJ1-1; possible D gene TRBD1, 5 bases. The V end was cut by 0 bases, the J end by 10 bases, with 13 bases between. This CDR3 contains 13 residues. CDR1 and CDR2 from the germline V gene are SGHKS and YYEKEE (reference sequence).

The chain carries TRBV5-5 and TRBJ1-5; TRBD1 matches at 7 bases. Germline loops: CDR1 SGHKS, CDR2 YYEKEE (reference sequence). J lost 3 bases, V lost 4 bases, and 7 bases had no gene match. The CDR3 contains 15 residues. The chain's CDR3 is CASSLTGTDNQPQHF. In DNA, the CDR3 is TGTGCCAGCAGCCTAACCGGGACAGACAATCAGCCCCAGCATTTT.